This T cell receptor beta chain was obtained from a study of OX40 agonist ivuxolimab in advanced cancers. Findings and caveats of the study: Mean expanded clone counts were higher in CD8+ than CD4+ T cells.

TCRdb's copy holds only in-frame clones and misses some; the assay was immunoSEQ multiplex PCR. The data contain 82,000 or so clones, roughly 92% of them singletons. In this sample, this clone turned up once. Antigen unknown. The CDR3 is made up of 16 amino acids. Germline CDR1 and CDR2: KGHSH and LQKENI. With 1 base removed from V and 6 bases from J, the gap between germline ends came to 15 bases. The chain uses TRBV18 and TRBJ2-2, with a weak D call TRBD1 (7 bases). Material: CD4+ or CD8+ T cells sorted from blood, obtained in a trial of the OX40 agonist ivuxolimab. The receptor was derived from an adult with an advanced solid tumor such as melanoma, head and neck, liver or kidney cancer. Here the CDR3 DNA reads TGTGCCAGCTCACCACGTCAGGGGGGTGACTCCGGGGAGCTGTTTTTT. This codes for CASSPRQGGDSGELFF.